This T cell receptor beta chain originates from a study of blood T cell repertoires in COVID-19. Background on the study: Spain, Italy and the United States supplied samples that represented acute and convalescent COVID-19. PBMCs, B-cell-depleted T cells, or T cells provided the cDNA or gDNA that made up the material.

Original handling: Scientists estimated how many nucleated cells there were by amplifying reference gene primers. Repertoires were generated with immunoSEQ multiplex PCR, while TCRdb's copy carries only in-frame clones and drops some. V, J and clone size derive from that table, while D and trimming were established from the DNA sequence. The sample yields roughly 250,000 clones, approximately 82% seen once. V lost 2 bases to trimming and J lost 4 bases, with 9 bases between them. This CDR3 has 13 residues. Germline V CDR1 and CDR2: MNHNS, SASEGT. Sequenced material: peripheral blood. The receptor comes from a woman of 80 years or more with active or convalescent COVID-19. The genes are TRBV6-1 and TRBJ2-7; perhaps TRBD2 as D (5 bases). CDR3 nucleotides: TGTGCCAGCAGTGAAATCGGGGAGTACGAGCAGTACTTC. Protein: CASSEIGEYEQYF.